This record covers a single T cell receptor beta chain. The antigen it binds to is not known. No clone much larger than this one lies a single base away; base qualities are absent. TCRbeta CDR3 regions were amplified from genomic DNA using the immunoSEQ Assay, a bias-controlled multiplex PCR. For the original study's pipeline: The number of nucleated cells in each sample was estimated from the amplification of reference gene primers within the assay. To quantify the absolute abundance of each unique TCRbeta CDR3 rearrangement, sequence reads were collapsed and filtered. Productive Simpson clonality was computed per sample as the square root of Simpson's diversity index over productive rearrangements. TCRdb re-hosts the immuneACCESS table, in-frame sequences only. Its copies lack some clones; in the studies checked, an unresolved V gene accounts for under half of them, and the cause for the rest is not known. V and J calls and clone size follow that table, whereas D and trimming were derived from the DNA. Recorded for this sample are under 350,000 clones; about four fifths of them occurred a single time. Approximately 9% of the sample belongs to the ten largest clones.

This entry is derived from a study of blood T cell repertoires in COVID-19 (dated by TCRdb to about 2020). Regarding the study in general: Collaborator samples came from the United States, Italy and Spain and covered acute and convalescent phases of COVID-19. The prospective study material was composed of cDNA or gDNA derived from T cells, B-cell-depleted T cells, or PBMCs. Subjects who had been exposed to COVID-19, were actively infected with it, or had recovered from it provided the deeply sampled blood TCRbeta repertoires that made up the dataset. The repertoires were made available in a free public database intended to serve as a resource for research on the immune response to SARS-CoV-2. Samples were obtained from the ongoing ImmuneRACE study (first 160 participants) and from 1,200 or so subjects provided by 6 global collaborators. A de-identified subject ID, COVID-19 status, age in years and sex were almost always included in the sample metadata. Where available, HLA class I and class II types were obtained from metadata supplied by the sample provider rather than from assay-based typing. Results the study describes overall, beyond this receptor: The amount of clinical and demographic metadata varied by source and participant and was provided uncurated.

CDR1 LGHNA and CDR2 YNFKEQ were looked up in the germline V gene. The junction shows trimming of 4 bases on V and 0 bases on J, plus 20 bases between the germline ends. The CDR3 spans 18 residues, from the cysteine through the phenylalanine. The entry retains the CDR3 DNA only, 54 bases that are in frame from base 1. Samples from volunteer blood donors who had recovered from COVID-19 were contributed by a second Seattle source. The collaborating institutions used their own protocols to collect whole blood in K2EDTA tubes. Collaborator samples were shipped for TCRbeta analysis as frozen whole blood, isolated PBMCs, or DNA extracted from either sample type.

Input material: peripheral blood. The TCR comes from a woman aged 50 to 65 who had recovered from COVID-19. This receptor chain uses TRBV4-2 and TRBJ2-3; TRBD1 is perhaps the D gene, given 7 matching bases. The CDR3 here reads CASSPDRGRGTSTDTQYF. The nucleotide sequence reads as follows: TGTGCCAGCAGCCCAGACCGAGGCAGGGGGACTAGCACAGATACGCAGTATTTT.